This T cell receptor beta chain was captured in a study of Ad26.COV2.S vaccination and SARS-CoV-2 variants. A remark on this clone: No antigen is known for it.

The treatment here: roughly 20 received Ad26.COV2.S at low or high dose, single or two shots; several received placebo; per-sample allocation not given. The study sampled participants on day 63 after the first vaccine or placebo injection. Clones were sequenced by immunoSEQ multiplex PCR, and TCRdb holds only the in-frame ones, with some missing. The profile shows hundreds of thousands of clones, about 89% of them singletons. Study findings and constraints: Placebo recipients trailed vaccine recipients in spike-specific TCR breadth.

The germline V and J ends were trimmed by 5 bases and 3 bases, with 13 bases remaining between them. The CDR3 has 14 residues. Germline CDR1 SEHNR, CDR2 FQNEAQ (reference sequence). Sequencing was performed on peripheral blood, taken in a trial of Ad26.COV2.S vaccine versus placebo. The V gene is TRBV7-9, the J gene TRBJ1-1; no clear D. The TCR sequence derives from a person between 18 and 65 years old who received the Ad26.COV2.S COVID-19 vaccine or a placebo. CDR3 sequence reads: CASSGRLGDTEAFF. For the CDR3, the DNA is TGTGCCAGCAGCGGACGCCTAGGAGACACTGAAGCTTTCTTT. Variable domain in full (rest from reference TRBV7-9 and TRBJ1-1): DTGVSQNPRHKITKRGQNVTFRCDPISEHNRLYWYRQTLGQGPEFLTYFQNEAQLEKSRLLSDRFSAERPKGSFSTLEIQRTEQGDSAMYLCASSGRLGDTEAFFGQGTRLTVV.